This T cell receptor beta chain came from a study of T cells in Graves' hyperthyroidism and ophthalmopathy. Study details: The initial diagnosis was the point when peripheral blood was collected, ahead of any treatment.

The trim removed 7 bases at V and 5 bases at J, leaving 5 bases unmatched. The CDR3 covers 14 residues. Germline V gene sequence: CDR1 SNHLY, CDR2 FYNNEI. This clonotype showed up many times. Template material for amplifying TCR beta CDR3 regions consisted of RNA transcripts. The HTBI set primed first-round TCR CDR3 RT-PCR. TCRdb analysed the multiplex PCR reads with MiXCR anew, one entry per CDR3 protein. The sample includes a few hundred thousand distinct CDR3 sequences, around 14% of them seen just once. Hyperthyroidism of Graves' type that showed no ophthalmopathy progression within 18 months was stable. Uncontrolled infections, other autoimmune diseases, pregnancy or lactation led to exclusion of patients. The diagnostic basis comprised clinical symptoms, serum thyroxine and TRAb, thyroid ultrasound and orbital computed tomography.

V and J are TRBV2 and TRBJ2-1; 10 nucleotides agree with TRBD1. The sequencing input was blood. The origin of this receptor is a woman aged 18 to 35 with Graves' hyperthyroidism. CDR3 DNA: TGTGCCAGCACCGGGACAGGGGAAAACAATGAGCAGTTCTTC. This codes for CASTGTGENNEQFF.